This entry lists 7 T cell receptor beta chains sequenced from one sample in a study of breast tumors, draining lymph nodes, adjacent tissues. Using its own MiXCR run on the multiplex PCR reads, TCRdb lists one record per CDR3 protein. The repertoire holds some 150,000 distinct CDR3 sequences, with about a fifth as singletons. Breast cancer patients provided tissue from their axillary draining lymph nodes. Material for sequencing was axillary lymph node tissue. The origin of the receptors is a female donor with breast cancer. Some clones in this sample may be carry-over from other donors' samples.

Many counts were recorded for this clonotype. The V and J genes are TRBV24-1 and TRBJ1-3; D gene uncertain. This CDR3 contains 17 residues. V lost 2 bases, J lost 3 bases, and 16 bases lay in between. The V gene's germline CDR1 is KGHDR and CDR2 SFDVKD. CDR3 sequence: CATSDSDRRGGGNTIYF. CDR3 DNA: TGTGCCACCAGTGATTCGGACCGTCGAGGTGGTGGAAACACCATATATTTT.

This clonotype was seen a handful of times. This rearrangement joins TRBV28 to TRBJ2-2; D unclear. This CDR3 is built from 13 residues. Germline CDR1 MDHEN, CDR2 SYDVKM. The ends were cut back, 3 bases at V and 2 bases at J, with 4 bases in the middle. CDR3 loop: CASSFVNTGELFF. The CDR3 DNA reads as TGTGCCAGCAGTTTTGTAAACACCGGGGAGCTGTTTTTT.

The V call is TRBV28, the J call TRBJ1-2; D is uncertain. Trimming took off 6 bases at V and 4 bases at J, with 18 bases between the two ends. Germline V gene lookup returns CDR1 MDHEN and CDR2 SYDVKM. This CDR3 contains 15 residues. CDR3 sequence reads: CASSLADQRIYGYTF. The CDR3 nucleotides are TGTGCCAGCAGCCTCGCGGATCAAAGAATCTATGGCTACACCTTC.

Concerning this clonotype itself: This may be a read error: a much more frequent sequence differs by one nucleotide. This sequence joins TRBV4-1 and TRBJ1-5, with 7 bases fitting TRBD1. V was pared by 4 bases and J by 5 bases, with 5 bases of the junction left unmatched. Germline V CDR1 and CDR2: MGHRA, YSYEKL. This CDR3 is 14 amino acids long. CDR3 DNA sequence: TGCGCCAGCAGCCCCGCAGGGGGTCATCAGCCCCAGCATTTT. Translated, it gives CASSPAGGHQPQHF.

Worth noting for this clonotype: A single base separates this from a much larger clone, so it may be a read error. The chain couples TRBV5-1 to TRBJ2-1, with 7 nucleotides matching TRBD2. Germline CDR1 reads SGHRS; CDR2 reads YFSETQ. J was trimmed by 6 bases and V by 4 bases; bases with no gene match: 13. CDR3 length: 16 residues. CDR3: CASSLTTSRRGNEQFF. The CDR3 DNA sequence: TGCGCCAGCAGCCTTACGACTAGCAGGAGAGGCAATGAGCAGTTCTTC.

Many counts were recorded for this clonotype. The chain employs TRBV6-2 or TRBV6-3 and TRBJ2-1; TRBD2 might be the D (5 bases). CDR3 length equals 18 residues. The V and J ends lost 6 bases and 12 bases respectively, with 33 bases between them. CDR1 and CDR2 from the germline V gene are MNHEY and SVGEGT. DNA of the CDR3: TGTGCCAGCAGGCCAATTGGGAAAGCCGGGATTACAATGAGTTGGCAGTTCTTC. Amino acid sequence: CASRPIGKAGITMSWQFF.

The chain recombines TRBV6-2 or TRBV6-3 with TRBJ2-3; 9 bases line up with TRBD1. V trimming: 6 bases; J trimming: 3 bases; junction bases outside the gene matches: 7. CDR1 is MNHEY and CDR2 is SVGEGT in the germline V gene. CDR3 size: 15 residues. The CDR3 sequence is CASRSWDRVTDTQYF. The CDR3 coding sequence is TGTGCCAGCAGGTCCTGGGACAGGGTTACAGATACGCAGTATTTT.